Sequencing of this T cell receptor (beta chain) was carried out in a study of T-cell memory formation after mild COVID-19. TCRdb re-called the 5' RACE reads with MiXCR, one entry per CDR3 protein. This table holds about 610,000 distinct CDR3 sequences, approximately 15% found once. Study results and caveats: Contracting CD4+ clones sat mainly in CM and EM; CD8+ in EMRA. Confirmation was lacking for SARS-CoV-2 specificity of second-wave clones that peaked on day 37. The study detected some responding clones in pre-infection memory, suggesting cross-reactive memory joined. Clones that shrank (day 15 to 85) were balanced CD4/CD8, whereas later expanders leaned CD4+.

Details on this clonotype: Its antigen is as yet unknown.

The sample taken for sequencing was PBMCs or a T cell subset sorted from them (not recorded which). The source is an adult woman who had mild COVID-19 (a few samples of this study predate the infection). Cell type and time point are not known.

For the CDR3, the DNA is TGTGCCAGCAGCTCAGAGACGACAACGGCCTACGAGCAGTACTTC. Translation: CASSSETTTAYEQYF. The V and J genes are TRBV7-2 and TRBJ2-7; no definite D call. CDR3 length: 15 residues. The germline V and J ends were trimmed by 4 bases and 2 bases, with 15 bases remaining between them. Germline CDR1 reads SGHTA; CDR2 reads FQGNSA.